This T cell receptor beta chain comes out of a study of blood T cells in healthy people across ages. Study outcomes and limitations: Unsorted PBMC input precluded a conclusive naive versus antigen-experienced comparison.

Then a second PCR, running roughly 7 to 11 cycles, was carried out with a sample-barcoded 5' primer and a J-beta primer mix. MiXCR, applied by TCRdb to the 5' RACE reads, yields one record per CDR3 protein. Here the sample spans 750,000 to 950,000 distinct CDR3 sequences, roughly 25% being singletons. This clonotype appeared a few times. What it binds is not known. Germline trimming cut 1 base from V and 5 bases from J; bases unmatched to any gene: 7. In germline, CDR1 is SGHAT, CDR2 FQNNGV. This CDR3 spans 15 amino acids. The same data also went into a second study, on T cells of mothers and their children.

The sample comprised blood. The rearrangement joins TRBV11-2 to TRBJ2-7, with 8 nucleotides matching TRBD1. This sequence was found in a boy younger than 18 in good health. The CDR3 reads CASSLGWTGPNEQYF. The CDR3 DNA is TGTGCCAGCAGCTTAGGATGGACAGGGCCCAACGAGCAGTACTTC. Supplemented by reference TRBV11-2 and TRBJ2-7, the full variable domain reads EAGVAQSPRYKIIEKRQSVAFWCNPISGHATLYWYQQILGQGPKLLIQFQNNGVVDDSQLPKDRFSAERLKGVDSTLKIQPAKLEDSAVYLCASSLGWTGPNEQYFGPGTRLTVT.